A selection of T cell receptor beta chains follows, all from one sample in a study of early T cells in non-severe SARS-CoV-2 infection. MiXCR, applied by TCRdb to the 5' RACE reads, yields one record per CDR3 protein. The data show fewer than 25,000 distinct CDR3 sequences, roughly 4.4% seen once. The sequenced sample was whole blood. These receptors all stem from an adult who was a healthcare worker with PCR-confirmed SARS-CoV-2 infection or an uninfected control (not recorded which). CDR3s include the opening cysteine and the closing phenylalanine or tryptophan. A D gene is named only where the DNA matches it firmly. Clone size is given for some rows only: seen once, a few or many times, or a class if the clone is expanded.

TRBD1,TRBJ2-7,.,TRBV25-1,CASSELLDRGTHKTYEQYF,TGTGCCAGCAGTGAATTGTTGGACAGGGGGACACATAAGACCTACGAGCAGTACTTC
TRBD1,TRBJ1-5,many,TRBV4-3,CASSQDSGGTGGQPQHF,TGCGCCAGCAGCCAAGATTCGGGGGGGACAGGCGGCCAGCCCCAGCATTTT
.,TRBJ1-6,many,TRBV6-1,CASSEEGQYNSPLHF,TGTGCCAGCAGTGAAGAAGGACAGTACAATTCACCCCTCCACTTT
.,TRBJ2-6,few,TRBV5-4,CASSSLHSGANVLTF,TGTGCCAGCAGCTCGTTACACTCTGGGGCCAACGTCCTGACTTTC
TRBD1,TRBJ2-5,medium-sized,TRBV2,CASSRPGDRASKTQYF,TGTGCCAGCAGTCGACCGGGGGACAGGGCTTCGAAGACCCAGTACTTC
.,TRBJ1-1,many,TRBV6-5,CASSYWTNTEAFF,TGTGCCAGCAGTTACTGGACGAACACTGAAGCTTTCTTT
.,TRBJ2-3,.,TRBV7-9,CASSHYIASIWDTQYF,TGTGCCAGCAGCCATTATATCGCCAGTATCTGGGATACGCAGTATTTT
.,TRBJ2-2,.,TRBV20-1,CSARDQRTANTGELFF,TGCAGTGCTAGAGATCAAAGGACGGCGAACACCGGGGAGCTGTTTTTT
TRBD1,TRBJ1-5,many,TRBV4-2,CASSQDMDRAINQPQHF,TGTGCCAGCAGCCAAGATATGGACAGGGCAATCAATCAGCCCCAGCATTTT
.,TRBJ1-2,.,TRBV25-1,CASSEPGGMSFYGYTF,TGTGCCAGCAGTGAACCGGGCGGAATGAGTTTTTATGGCTACACCTTC
.,TRBJ2-3,many,TRBV7-8,CASSPREGSTDTQYF,TGTGCCAGCAGCCCCCGCGAGGGTTCCACAGATACGCAGTATTTT
.,TRBJ2-6,many,TRBV10-1,CASSEGSPSGANVLTF,TGCGCCAGCAGTGAGGGGTCGCCATCTGGGGCCAACGTCCTGACTTTC
.,TRBJ2-7,many,TRBV20-1,CSARTPQGSYEQYF,TGCAGTGCTAGGACCCCCCAGGGATCCTACGAGCAGTACTTC
TRBD1,TRBJ2-7,many,TRBV3-1,CASSVGQAHSYEQYF,TGTGCCAGCAGCGTTGGACAGGCACACTCCTACGAGCAGTACTTC
.,TRBJ1-4,many,TRBV5-1,CASSLAQGPRTLNEKLFF,TGCGCCAGCAGCTTGGCCCAGGGTCCCCGGACACTTAATGAAAAACTGTTTTTT
.,TRBJ2-1,many,TRBV12-3/TRBV12-4,CASSLGGSDEQFF,TGTGCCAGCAGTCTAGGCGGGTCCGATGAGCAGTTCTTC
.,TRBJ1-1,many,TRBV20-1,CSARDATGYTEAFF,TGCAGTGCTAGAGATGCGACAGGATACACTGAAGCTTTCTTT
.,TRBJ2-7,many,TRBV20-1,CSARDHRSYEQYF,TGCAGTGCTAGAGACCACAGATCCTACGAGCAGTACTTC
.,TRBJ2-3,many,TRBV10-1,CASSEDVATDTQYF,TGCGCCAGCAGTGAGGATGTAGCCACAGATACGCAGTATTTT
TRBD1,TRBJ1-1,many,TRBV5-6,CASSSLGQANTEAFF,TGTGCCAGCAGCTCGCTGGGACAGGCGAACACTGAAGCTTTCTTT
.,TRBJ1-1,many,TRBV6-2/TRBV6-3,CASSPGTNMNTEAFF,TGTGCCAGCAGCCCCGGGACAAATATGAACACTGAAGCTTTCTTT
.,TRBJ1-1,many,TRBV12-3/TRBV12-4,CASSLGVVANTEAFF,TGTGCCAGCAGTTTAGGGGTGGTGGCGAACACTGAAGCTTTCTTT
.,TRBJ1-2,many,TRBV6-6,CASSRAGRTNGYTF,TGTGCCAGCAGCCGCGCCGGGCGAACCAATGGCTACACCTTC
TRBD1,TRBJ1-1,many,TRBV10-2,CASSDWDRSDTEAFF,TGCGCCAGCAGTGATTGGGACAGGTCGGACACTGAAGCTTTCTTT
.,TRBJ1-1,many,TRBV7-9,CASSLQGARFSAFF,TGTGCCAGCAGCCTACAGGGAGCGAGATTCTCCGCTTTCTTT
TRBD1,TRBJ2-1,many,TRBV12-3/TRBV12-4,CASSLARGSEQFF,TGTGCCAGCAGTTTAGCCAGGGGGAGTGAGCAGTTCTTC
.,TRBJ2-2,.,TRBV30,CAWSREQYTGELFF,TGTGCCTGGAGCCGGGAGCAGTACACCGGGGAGCTGTTTTTT
TRBD2,TRBJ2-3,many,TRBV6-6,CASSYPVAGITDTQYF,TGTGCCAGCAGTTACCCCGTAGCGGGGATCACAGATACGCAGTATTTT
TRBD2,TRBJ2-6,many,TRBV4-2,CASSQEGLAGSGANVLTF,TGTGCCAGCAGCCAAGAGGGACTAGCGGGGTCTGGGGCCAACGTCCTGACTTTC
TRBD2,TRBJ2-7,many,TRBV5-1,CASSFSARGSSYEQYF,TGCGCCAGCAGCTTTTCGGCGCGGGGGAGCTCCTACGAGCAGTACTTC
TRBD1,TRBJ2-5,few,TRBV18,CASSPRTGGSETQYF,TGTGCCAGCTCACCGAGGACAGGGGGCTCAGAGACCCAGTACTTC
.,TRBJ1-6,many,TRBV4-3,CASSQNREVNSPLHF,TGCGCCAGCAGCCAGAACAGGGAGGTCAATTCACCCCTCCACTTT
TRBD1,TRBJ2-5,medium-sized,TRBV12-3/TRBV12-4,CASTRTGSLETQYF,TGTGCCAGCACCCGGACAGGGTCTCTCGAGACCCAGTACTTC
TRBD1,TRBJ1-5,many,TRBV7-9,CASSLGSGTVPNQPQHF,TGTGCCAGCAGCTTAGGGTCCGGGACAGTACCCAATCAGCCCCAGCATTTT
.,TRBJ1-1,medium-sized,TRBV7-9,CASSFVGGVEAFF,TGTGCCAGCAGCTTCGTCGGGGGCGTGGAGGCTTTCTTT
.,TRBJ1-2,many,TRBV29-1,CSADSFPQALF,TGCAGCGCCGACAGTTTCCCCCAAGCATTGTTC
.,TRBJ2-5,.,TRBV7-8,CASSPRRGASETQYF,TGTGCCAGCAGCCCACGGCGGGGCGCGTCCGAGACCCAGTACTTC
TRBD1,TRBJ1-2,few,TRBV12-3/TRBV12-4,CASSQPDRGYGYTF,TGTGCCAGCAGTCAGCCCGACAGGGGGTATGGCTACACCTTC
.,TRBJ1-1,many,TRBV5-1,CASSPSAGGAGEAFF,TGCGCCAGCAGCCCCTCAGCGGGGGGCGCCGGTGAAGCTTTCTTT
.,TRBJ2-5,many,TRBV10-3,CAISRDPQETQYF,TGTGCCATCAGTCGGGATCCGCAAGAGACCCAGTACTTC
.,TRBJ1-6,many,TRBV5-4,CASSSEGGLIGSPLHF,TGTGCCAGCAGCTCGGAGGGCGGTCTAATTGGTTCACCCCTCCACTTT
.,TRBJ2-6,many,TRBV15,CATSDRSSGANVLTF,TGTGCCACCAGCGACAGGAGCTCTGGGGCCAACGTCCTGACTTTC
.,TRBJ2-6,medium-sized,TRBV20-1,CSARIAGRGANVLTF,TGCAGTGCTAGGATCGCTGGGAGAGGGGCCAACGTCCTGACTTTC
.,TRBJ2-5,many,TRBV5-6,CASSGGGWRETQYF,TGTGCCAGCAGCGGAGGGGGCTGGAGGGAGACCCAGTACTTC
.,TRBJ2-3,many,TRBV6-2/TRBV6-3,CASRPTSTDTQYF,TGTGCCAGCAGACCCACTAGCACAGATACGCAGTATTTT
.,TRBJ1-2,once,TRBV12-3/TRBV12-4,CASSRPGRGNYGYTF,TGTGCCAGCAGTCGGCCGGGACGAGGGAACTATGGCTACACCTTC
.,TRBJ1-2,many,TRBV6-6,CASSGEGVGGYTF,TGTGCCAGCAGCGGGGAGGGCGTAGGTGGCTACACCTTC
TRBD1,TRBJ2-5,many,TRBV5-6,CASSRQGPETQYF,TGTGCCAGCAGCCGACAGGGGCCGGAGACCCAGTACTTC
.,TRBJ2-7,few,TRBV19,CASSSTGGEPPDEQYF,TGTGCCAGTAGTTCAACGGGCGGGGAACCCCCCGACGAGCAGTACTTC
.,TRBJ1-3,many,TRBV7-2,CASSFDSSGNTIYF,TGTGCCAGCAGCTTCGACAGCTCTGGAAACACCATATATTTT
TRBD1,TRBJ1-2,many,TRBV10-3,CAISETRDRGGGYTF,TGTGCCATCAGTGAGACCCGGGACAGGGGCGGCGGCTACACCTTC
.,TRBJ2-3,many,TRBV6-5,CASSYSLQSDTQYF,TGTGCCAGCAGTTATAGTCTACAGAGCGATACGCAGTATTTT
TRBD1,TRBJ2-5,many,TRBV7-2,CASSPRRTGEETQYF,TGTGCCAGCAGCCCCCGAAGGACAGGGGAAGAGACCCAGTACTTC
.,TRBJ2-7,many,TRBV6-6,CASSGLWDTTGPYEQYF,TGTGCCAGCAGCGGACTGTGGGACACGACGGGTCCCTACGAGCAGTACTTC
TRBD1,TRBJ1-1,.,TRBV5-7,CASSLGPDRGPEAFF,TGTGCCAGCAGCTTGGGCCCGGACAGGGGACCTGAAGCTTTCTTT
.,TRBJ2-2,many,TRBV9,CASSVVRGELFF,TGTGCCAGCAGCGTAGTCAGAGGGGAGCTGTTTTTT